This T cell receptor beta chain was captured in a study of vaccination effects on CD4 cells after COVID-19. About the study: BNT162b2 vaccine or mRNA-1273 vaccine was given to participants in two doses. Samples were given by two convalescent patients 16 days and one week before vaccination. Broader study findings: Late after vaccination, infection- and vaccine-induced clones showed marked clonal contraction.

V was shortened by 7 bases and J by 3 bases, with 13 bases between the two germline ends. The CDR3 has 14 amino acids. Looked up from germline, CDR1 is SGHDT and CDR2 is YYEEEE. Subsequent to 10 days of culture, CD4+ T cells were isolated. The person acquired a PCR-confirmed SARS-CoV-2 infection between March and December 2020. Details on this clone: The antigen remains undetermined.

Measured with immunoSEQ multiplex PCR; TCRdb has only the in-frame clones, and not every one. The profile shows under 50,000 clones, around 76% of them singletons. The J gene is TRBJ2-2, the V gene TRBV5-6, with D tentatively TRBD1 or TRBD2 (5 bases each). This sequence originates from a human donor who had a prior SARS-CoV-2 infection. The sample was CD4+ T cells from PBMCs cultured without peptide, taken before COVID-19 vaccination. The CDR3 DNA reads as TGTGCCAGCCGCCACATGGGGGACACCGGGGAGCTGTTTTTT. Translated: CASRHMGDTGELFF.